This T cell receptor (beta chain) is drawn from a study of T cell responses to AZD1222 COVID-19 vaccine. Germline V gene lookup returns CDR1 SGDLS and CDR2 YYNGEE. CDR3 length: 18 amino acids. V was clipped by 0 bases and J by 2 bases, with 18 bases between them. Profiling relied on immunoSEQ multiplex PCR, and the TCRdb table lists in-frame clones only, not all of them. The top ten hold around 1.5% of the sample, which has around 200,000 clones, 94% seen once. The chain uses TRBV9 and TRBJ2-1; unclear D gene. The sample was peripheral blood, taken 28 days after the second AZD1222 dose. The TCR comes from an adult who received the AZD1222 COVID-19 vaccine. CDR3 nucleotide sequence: TGTGCCAGCAGCGTAGGTTTAGTGTTTTCCCAGACCTACAATGAGCAGTTCTTC. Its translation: CASSVGLVFSQTYNEQFF.